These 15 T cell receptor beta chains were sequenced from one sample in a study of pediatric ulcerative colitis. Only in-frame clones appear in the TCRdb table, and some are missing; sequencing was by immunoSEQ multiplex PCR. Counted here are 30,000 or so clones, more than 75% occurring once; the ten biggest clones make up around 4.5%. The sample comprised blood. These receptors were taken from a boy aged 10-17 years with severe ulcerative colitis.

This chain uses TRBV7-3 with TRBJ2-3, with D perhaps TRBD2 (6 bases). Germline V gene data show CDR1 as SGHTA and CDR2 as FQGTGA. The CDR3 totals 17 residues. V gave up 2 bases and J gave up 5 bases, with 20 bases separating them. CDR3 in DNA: TGTGCCAGCAGCTTACGTTTGGGGGGTGTCAATGGAGATACGCAGTATTTT. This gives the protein CASSLRLGGVNGDTQYF.

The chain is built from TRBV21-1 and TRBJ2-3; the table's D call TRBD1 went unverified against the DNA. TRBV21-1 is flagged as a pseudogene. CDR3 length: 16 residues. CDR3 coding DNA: TGTGCCAGCAGCGAGGCCCGGCAGGGGGGTGCAGATACGCAGTATTTT. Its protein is CASSEARQGGADTQYF.

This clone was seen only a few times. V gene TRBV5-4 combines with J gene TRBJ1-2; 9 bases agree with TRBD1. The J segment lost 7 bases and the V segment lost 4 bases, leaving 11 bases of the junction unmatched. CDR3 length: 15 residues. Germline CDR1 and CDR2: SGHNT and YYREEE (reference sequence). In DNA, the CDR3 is TGTGCCAGCAGCCCCCGGGACAGGGACCTCCTTGGCTACACCTTC. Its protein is CASSPRDRDLLGYTF.

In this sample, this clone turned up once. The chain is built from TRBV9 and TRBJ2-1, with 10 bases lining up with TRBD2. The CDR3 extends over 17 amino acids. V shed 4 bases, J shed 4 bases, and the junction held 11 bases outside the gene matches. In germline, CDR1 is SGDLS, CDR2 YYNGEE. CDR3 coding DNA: TGTGCCAGCAGCTTTATTAGCGGGGGGACTTCTTACAATGAGCAGTTCTTC. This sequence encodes CASSFISGGTSYNEQFF. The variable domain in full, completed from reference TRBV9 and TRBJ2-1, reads DSGVTQTPKHLITATGQRVTLRCSPRSGDLSVYWYQQSLDQGLQFLIQYYNGEERAKGNILERFSAQQFPDLHSELNLSSLELGDSALYFCASSFISGGTSYNEQFFGPGTRLTVL.

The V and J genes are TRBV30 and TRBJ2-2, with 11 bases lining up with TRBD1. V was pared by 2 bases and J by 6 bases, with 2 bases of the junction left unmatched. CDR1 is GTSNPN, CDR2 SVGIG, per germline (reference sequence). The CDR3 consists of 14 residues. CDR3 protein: CAWSRTGGSGELFF. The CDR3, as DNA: TGTGCCTGGAGTCGGACAGGGGGCTCCGGGGAGCTGTTTTTT.

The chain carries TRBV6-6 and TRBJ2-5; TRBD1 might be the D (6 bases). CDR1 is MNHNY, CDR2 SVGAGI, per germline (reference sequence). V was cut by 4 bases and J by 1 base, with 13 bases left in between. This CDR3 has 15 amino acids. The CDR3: CASSSHRESQETQYF. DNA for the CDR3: TGTGCCAGCAGTTCACACAGGGAAAGCCAAGAGACCCAGTACTTC.

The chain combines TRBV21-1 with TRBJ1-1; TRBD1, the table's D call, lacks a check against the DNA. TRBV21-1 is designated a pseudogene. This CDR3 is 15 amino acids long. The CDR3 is CASSWSGPTNTEAFF. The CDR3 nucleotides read TGTGCCAGCAGCTGGTCAGGGCCCACGAACACTGAAGCTTTCTTT.

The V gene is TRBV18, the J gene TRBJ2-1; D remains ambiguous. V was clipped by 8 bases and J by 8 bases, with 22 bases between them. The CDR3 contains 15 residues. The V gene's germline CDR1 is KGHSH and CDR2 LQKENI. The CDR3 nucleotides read TGTGCCAGCGCCCGGACGGCCCCTGGGTGGGATGAGCAGTTCTTC. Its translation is CASARTAPGWDEQFF.

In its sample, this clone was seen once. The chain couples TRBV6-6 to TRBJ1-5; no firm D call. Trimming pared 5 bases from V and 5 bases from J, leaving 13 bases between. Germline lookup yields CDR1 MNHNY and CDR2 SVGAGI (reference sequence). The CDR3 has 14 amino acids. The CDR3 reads CASSESKRDQPQHF. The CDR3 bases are TGTGCCAGCAGTGAGAGTAAGCGGGATCAGCCCCAGCATTTT.

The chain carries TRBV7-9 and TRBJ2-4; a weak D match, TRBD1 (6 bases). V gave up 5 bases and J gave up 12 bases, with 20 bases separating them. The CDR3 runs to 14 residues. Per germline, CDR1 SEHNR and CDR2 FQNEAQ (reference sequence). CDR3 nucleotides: TGTGCCAGCAGCGGAACTGACAGGTCATACGATCAGTACTTC. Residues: CASSGTDRSYDQYF. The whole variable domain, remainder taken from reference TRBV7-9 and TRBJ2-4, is DTGVSQNPRHKITKRGQNVTFRCDPISEHNRLYWYRQTLGQGPEFLTYFQNEAQLEKSRLLSDRFSAERPKGSFSTLEIQRTEQGDSAMYLCASSGTDRSYDQYFGAGTRLSVL.

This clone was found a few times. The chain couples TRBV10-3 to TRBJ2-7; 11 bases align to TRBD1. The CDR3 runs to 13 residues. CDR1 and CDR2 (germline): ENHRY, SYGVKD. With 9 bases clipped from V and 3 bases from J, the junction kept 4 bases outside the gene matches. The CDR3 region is CAISGTGGYEQYF. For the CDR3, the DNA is TGTGCCATATCCGGGACAGGGGGCTACGAGCAGTACTTC.

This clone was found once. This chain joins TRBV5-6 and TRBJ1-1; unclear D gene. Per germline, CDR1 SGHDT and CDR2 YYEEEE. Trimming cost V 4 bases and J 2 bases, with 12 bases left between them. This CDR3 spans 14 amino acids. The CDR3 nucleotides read TGTGCCAGCAGCATGGGGTCGGTAAACACTGAAGCTTTCTTT. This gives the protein CASSMGSVNTEAFF.

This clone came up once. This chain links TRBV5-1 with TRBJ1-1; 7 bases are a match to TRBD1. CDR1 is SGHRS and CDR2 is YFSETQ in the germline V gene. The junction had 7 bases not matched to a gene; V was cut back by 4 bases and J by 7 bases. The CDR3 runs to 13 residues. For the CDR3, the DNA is TGCGCCAGCAGCAGGGGACAGCTCCTTGAAGCTTTCTTT. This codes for CASSRGQLLEAFF.

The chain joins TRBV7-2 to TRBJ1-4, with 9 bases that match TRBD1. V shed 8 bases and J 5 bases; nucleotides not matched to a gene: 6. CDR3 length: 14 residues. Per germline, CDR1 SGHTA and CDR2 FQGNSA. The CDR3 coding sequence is TGTGCCAGCGGCCCGACAGGGGGGAATGAAAAACTGTTTTTT. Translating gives CASGPTGGNEKLFF.

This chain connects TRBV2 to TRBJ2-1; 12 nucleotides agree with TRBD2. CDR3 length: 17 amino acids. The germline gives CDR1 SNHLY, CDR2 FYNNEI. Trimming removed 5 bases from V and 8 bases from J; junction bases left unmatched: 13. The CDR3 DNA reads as TGTGCCAGCAGTCGAGGAATACTAGCGGGGGGAGGGGATGAGCAGTTCTTC. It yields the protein CASSRGILAGGGDEQFF. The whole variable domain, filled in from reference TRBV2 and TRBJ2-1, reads EPEVTQTPSHQVTQMGQEVILRCVPISNHLYFYWYRQILGQKVEFLVSFYNNEISEKSEIFDDQFSVERPDGSNFTLKIRSTKLEDSAMYFCASSRGILAGGGDEQFFGPGTRLTVL.